This TCR beta chain was observed in a study of cytomegalovirus exposure and HLA in healthy donors. Study findings and constraints: CMV antigen specificity of a few CMV-associated chains was confirmed in vitro. Available immune exposure information covered CMV serostatus only. Sequencing artifact likely explains a cluster of highly shared sequence variants. Reports state that TCR beta sequences accurately predicted most subjects' HLA-A and HLA-B alleles.

The ends lost 4 bases at V and 1 base at J; junction bases unmatched: 8. The CDR3 length is 16 residues. The V gene's germline CDR1 is SGHNT and CDR2 YYREEE (reference sequence). Primers included in the PCR were 60 Vbeta and 13 Jbeta primers. The assay was immunoSEQ multiplex PCR, and TCRdb's table has in-frame clones only and misses some. The sample has 150,000 to 200,000 clones; 82% are singletons. As concerns this clone: Its antigen is currently unknown.

The sample was PBMCs. The V gene is TRBV5-4, the J gene TRBJ2-3; 8 bases fit TRBD1. This sequence was found in a boy aged 2 to 10 in good health and CMV-seronegative. For the CDR3, the DNA is TGTGCCAGCAGCCTCCACAGGGGGGACGGCACAGATACGCAGTATTTT. The encoded protein is CASSLHRGDGTDTQYF.